This TCR beta chain was documented in a study of OX40 agonist ivuxolimab in advanced cancers. Study overall: As their treatment, patients were administered ivuxolimab, an agonistic anti-OX40 (CD134) antibody.

The germline V gene has CDR1 KGHSH and CDR2 LQKENI. The ends lost 0 bases at V and 4 bases at J; junction bases unmatched: 1. The CDR3 is 14 residues long. A few counts support this clone. Its antigen is still unknown. Patients who had autoimmune disease history or got systemic immunosuppression were left out. This table comes from immunoSEQ multiplex PCR, and its TCRdb copy is limited to in-frame clones, with some not included. Of roughly 71,000 clones in the sample, less than 85% were seen once. Notes on the study in general: Expanded clones were, on average, more numerous among CD8+ T cells than CD4+. In the expanded peripheral T cells, antigen specificity was never determined.

This material consisted of CD4+ or CD8+ T cells sorted from blood, taken in a trial of the OX40 agonist ivuxolimab. This chain uses TRBV18 with TRBJ2-7; TRBD2 agrees at 9 bases. This clonotype originated in an adult with an advanced solid tumor such as melanoma, head and neck, liver or kidney cancer. CDR3 protein: CASSPPGLAYEQYF. CDR3 DNA sequence: TGTGCCAGCTCACCACCGGGACTAGCTTACGAGCAGTACTTC. The full variable domain, completed using reference TRBV18 and TRBJ2-7, is NAGVMQNPRHLVRRRGQEARLRCSPMKGHSHVYWYRQLPEEGLKFMVYLQKENIIDESGMPKERFSAEFPKEGPSILRIQQVVRGDSAAYFCASSPPGLAYEQYFGPGTRLTVT.